This TCR beta chain was sequenced for a study of PD-1 blockade in classical Hodgkin lymphoma. The V end lost 5 bases, the J end lost 5 bases, and 12 bases lay between the germline ends. The germline V gene has CDR1 SNHLY and CDR2 FYNNEI. This CDR3 is 13 amino acids long. The time point denotes: cycle 4 day 1 (C4D1), after 6 weeks of nivolumab. Exposure to brentuximab vedotin varied, and each patient had relapsed following autologous stem cell transplantation. The repertoire was sequenced with immunoSEQ multiplex PCR; TCRdb's copy has only in-frame clones and lacks some. The sample has under 130,000 clones; about nine tenths are singletons.

The specimen was peripheral blood mononuclear cells (PBMCs), collected before the fourth cycle of nivolumab. This clonotype was obtained from a human donor with classical Hodgkin lymphoma. The genes are TRBV2 and TRBJ2-5; D is possibly TRBD2 (5 bases). Written as DNA, the CDR3 is TGTGCCAGCAGTACTAGTTTTCGGGAGACCCAGTACTTC. It encodes CASSTSFRETQYF.